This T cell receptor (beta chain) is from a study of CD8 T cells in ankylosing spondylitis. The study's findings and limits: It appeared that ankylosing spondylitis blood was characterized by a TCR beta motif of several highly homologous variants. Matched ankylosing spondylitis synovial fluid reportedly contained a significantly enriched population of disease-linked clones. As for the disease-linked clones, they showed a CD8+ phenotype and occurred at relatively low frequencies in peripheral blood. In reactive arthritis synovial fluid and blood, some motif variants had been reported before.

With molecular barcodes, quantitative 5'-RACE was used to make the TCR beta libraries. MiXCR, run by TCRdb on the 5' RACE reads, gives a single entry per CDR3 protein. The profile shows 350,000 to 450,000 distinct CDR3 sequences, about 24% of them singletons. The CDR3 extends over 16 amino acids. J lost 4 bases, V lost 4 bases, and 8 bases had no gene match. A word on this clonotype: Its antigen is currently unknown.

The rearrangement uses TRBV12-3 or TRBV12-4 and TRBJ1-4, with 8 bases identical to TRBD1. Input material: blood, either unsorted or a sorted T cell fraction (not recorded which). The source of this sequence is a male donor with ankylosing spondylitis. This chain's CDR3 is CASSSGTGGSNEKLFF. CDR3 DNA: TGTGCCAGCAGTTCCGGGACAGGCGGGAGTAATGAAAAACTGTTTTTT.